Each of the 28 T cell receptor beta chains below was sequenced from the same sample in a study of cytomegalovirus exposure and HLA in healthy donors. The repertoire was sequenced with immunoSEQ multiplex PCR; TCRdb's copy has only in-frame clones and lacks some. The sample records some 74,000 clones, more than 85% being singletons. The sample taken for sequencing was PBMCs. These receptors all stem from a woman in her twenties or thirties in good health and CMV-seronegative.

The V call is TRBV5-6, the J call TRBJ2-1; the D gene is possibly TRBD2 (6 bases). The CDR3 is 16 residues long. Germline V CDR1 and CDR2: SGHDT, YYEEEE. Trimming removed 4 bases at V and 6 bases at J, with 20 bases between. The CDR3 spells CASSINGRAQGNEQFF. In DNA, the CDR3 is TGTGCCAGCAGCATTAACGGGAGAGCCCAGGGCAATGAGCAGTTCTTC.

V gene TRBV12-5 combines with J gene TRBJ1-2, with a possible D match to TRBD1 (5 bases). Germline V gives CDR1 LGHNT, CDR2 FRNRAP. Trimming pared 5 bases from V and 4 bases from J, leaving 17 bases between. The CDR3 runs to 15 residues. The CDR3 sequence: CASGGGDKASYGYTF. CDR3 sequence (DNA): TGTGCTAGTGGTGGGGGGGATAAGGCCAGCTATGGCTACACCTTC.

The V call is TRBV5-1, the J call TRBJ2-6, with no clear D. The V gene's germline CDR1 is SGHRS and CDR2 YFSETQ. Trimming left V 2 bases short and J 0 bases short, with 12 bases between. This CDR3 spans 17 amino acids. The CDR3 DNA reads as TGCGCCAGCAGCTTAAGTGTCAGGAACTCTGGGGCCAACGTCCTGACTTTC. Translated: CASSLSVRNSGANVLTF.

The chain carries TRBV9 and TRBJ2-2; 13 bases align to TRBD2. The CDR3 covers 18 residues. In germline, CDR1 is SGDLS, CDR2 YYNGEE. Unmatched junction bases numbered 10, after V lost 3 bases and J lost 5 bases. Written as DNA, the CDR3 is TGTGCCAGCAGCGCCGACGAACTAGCGGGAGGGTTAACCGGGGAGCTGTTTTTT. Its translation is CASSADELAGGLTGELFF.

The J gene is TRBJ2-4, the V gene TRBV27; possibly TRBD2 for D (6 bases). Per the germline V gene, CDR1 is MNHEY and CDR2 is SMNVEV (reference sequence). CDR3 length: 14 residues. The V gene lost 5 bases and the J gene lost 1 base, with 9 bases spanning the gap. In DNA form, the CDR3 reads TGTGCCAGCAGTACCCGGGGGGCCAAAAACATTCAGTACTTC. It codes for CASSTRGAKNIQYF.

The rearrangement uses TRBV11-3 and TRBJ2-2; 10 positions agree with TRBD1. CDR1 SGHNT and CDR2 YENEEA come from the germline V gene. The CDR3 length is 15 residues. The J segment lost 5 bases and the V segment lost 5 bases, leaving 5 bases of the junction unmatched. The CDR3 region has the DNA TGTGCCAGCAGCGGGCGGACAGGGGGAACCGGGGAGCTGTTTTTT. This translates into CASSGRTGGTGELFF.

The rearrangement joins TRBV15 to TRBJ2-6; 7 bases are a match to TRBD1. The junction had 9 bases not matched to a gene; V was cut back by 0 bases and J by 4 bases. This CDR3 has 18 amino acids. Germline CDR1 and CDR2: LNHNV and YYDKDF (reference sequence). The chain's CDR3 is CATSRDGTARHGANVLTF. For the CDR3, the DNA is TGTGCCACCAGCAGAGATGGGACAGCCCGGCACGGGGCCAACGTCCTGACTTTC. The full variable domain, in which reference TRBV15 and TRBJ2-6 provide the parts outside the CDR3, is DAMVIQNPRYQVTQFGKPVTLSCSQTLNHNVMYWYQQKSSQAPKLLFHYYDKDFNNEADTPDNFQSRRPNTSFCFLDIRSPGLGDTAMYLCATSRDGTARHGANVLTFGAGSRLTVL.

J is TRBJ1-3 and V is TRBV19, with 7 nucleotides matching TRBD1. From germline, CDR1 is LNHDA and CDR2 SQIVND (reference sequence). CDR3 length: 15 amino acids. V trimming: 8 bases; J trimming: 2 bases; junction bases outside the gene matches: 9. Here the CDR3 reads CASSPLTGAGNTIYF. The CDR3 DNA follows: TGTGCCAGTTCTCCCCTCACAGGGGCTGGAAACACCATATATTTT.

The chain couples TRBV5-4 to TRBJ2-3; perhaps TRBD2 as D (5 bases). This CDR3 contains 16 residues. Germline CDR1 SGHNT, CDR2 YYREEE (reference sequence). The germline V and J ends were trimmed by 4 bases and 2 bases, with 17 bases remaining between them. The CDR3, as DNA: TGTGCCAGCAGCGCGGGCCTTCTCCGGAACACAGATACGCAGTATTTT. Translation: CASSAGLLRNTDTQYF.

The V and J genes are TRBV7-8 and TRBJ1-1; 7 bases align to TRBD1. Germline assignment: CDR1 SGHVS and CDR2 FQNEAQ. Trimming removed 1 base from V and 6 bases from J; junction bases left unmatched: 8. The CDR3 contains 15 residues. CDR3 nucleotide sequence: TGTGCCAGCAGCTTAGGGGCCTCGACAGGGCCTGAAGCTTTCTTT. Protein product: CASSLGASTGPEAFF.

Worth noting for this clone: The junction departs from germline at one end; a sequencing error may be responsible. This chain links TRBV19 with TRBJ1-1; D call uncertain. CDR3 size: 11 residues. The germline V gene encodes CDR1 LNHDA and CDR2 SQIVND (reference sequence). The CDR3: CASSRRAEAFF. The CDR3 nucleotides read TGTGCCAGCAGTAGACGGGCTGAAGCTTTCTTT.

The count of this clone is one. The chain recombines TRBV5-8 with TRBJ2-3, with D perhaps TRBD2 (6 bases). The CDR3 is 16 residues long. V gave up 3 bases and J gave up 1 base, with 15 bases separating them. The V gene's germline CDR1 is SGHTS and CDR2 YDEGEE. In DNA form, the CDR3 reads TGTGCCAGCAGCTCCCTATGGAGGGTAGGCACAGATACGCAGTATTTT. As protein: CASSSLWRVGTDTQYF.

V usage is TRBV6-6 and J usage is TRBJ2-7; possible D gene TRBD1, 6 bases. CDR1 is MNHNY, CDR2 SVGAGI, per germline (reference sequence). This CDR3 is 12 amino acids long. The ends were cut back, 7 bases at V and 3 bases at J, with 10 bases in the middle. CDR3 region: CASNFRGYEQYF. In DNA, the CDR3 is TGTGCCAGCAATTTCAGGGGCTACGAGCAGTACTTC.

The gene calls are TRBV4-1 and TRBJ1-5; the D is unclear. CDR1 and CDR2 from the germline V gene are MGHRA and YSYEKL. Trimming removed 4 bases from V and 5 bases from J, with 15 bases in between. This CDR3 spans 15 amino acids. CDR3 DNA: TGCGCCAGCAGCCCTGGCCTGGGCCGCCATCAGCCCCAGCATTTT. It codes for CASSPGLGRHQPQHF.

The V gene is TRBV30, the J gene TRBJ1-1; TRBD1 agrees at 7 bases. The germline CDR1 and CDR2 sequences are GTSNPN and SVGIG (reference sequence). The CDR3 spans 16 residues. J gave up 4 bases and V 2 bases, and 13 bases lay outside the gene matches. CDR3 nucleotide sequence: TGTGCCTGGAGTCCCCAACAGGGGACGGTCCCCACTGAAGCTTTCTTT. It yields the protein CAWSPQQGTVPTEAFF.

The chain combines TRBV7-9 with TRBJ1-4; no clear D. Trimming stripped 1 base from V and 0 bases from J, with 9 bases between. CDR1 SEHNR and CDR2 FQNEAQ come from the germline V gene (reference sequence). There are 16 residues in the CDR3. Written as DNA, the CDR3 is TGTGCCAGCAGCTTAGGCCGAAGAGCAACTAATGAAAAACTGTTTTTT. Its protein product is CASSLGRRATNEKLFF. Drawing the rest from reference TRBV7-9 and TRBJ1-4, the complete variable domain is DTGVSQNPRHKITKRGQNVTFRCDPISEHNRLYWYRQTLGQGPEFLTYFQNEAQLEKSRLLSDRFSAERPKGSFSTLEIQRTEQGDSAMYLCASSLGRRATNEKLFFGSGTQLSVL.

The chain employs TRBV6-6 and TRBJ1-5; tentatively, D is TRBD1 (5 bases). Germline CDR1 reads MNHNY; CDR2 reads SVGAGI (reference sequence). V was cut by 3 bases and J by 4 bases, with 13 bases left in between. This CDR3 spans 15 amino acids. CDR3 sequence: CASSYREGRNQPQHF. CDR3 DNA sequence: TGTGCCAGCAGTTATCGGGAGGGACGAAATCAGCCCCAGCATTTT.

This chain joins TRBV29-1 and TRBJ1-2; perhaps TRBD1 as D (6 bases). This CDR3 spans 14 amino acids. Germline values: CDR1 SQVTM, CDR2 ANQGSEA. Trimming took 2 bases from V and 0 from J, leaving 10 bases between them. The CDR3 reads CSVERGGTNYGYTF. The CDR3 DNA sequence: TGCAGCGTTGAAAGGGGGGGCACTAACTATGGCTACACCTTC.

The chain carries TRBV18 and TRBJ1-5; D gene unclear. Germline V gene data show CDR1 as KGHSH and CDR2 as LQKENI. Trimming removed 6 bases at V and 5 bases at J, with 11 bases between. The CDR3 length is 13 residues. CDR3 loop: CASSPVSDQPQHF. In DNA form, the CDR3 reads TGTGCCAGCTCCCCGGTCTCCGATCAGCCCCAGCATTTT. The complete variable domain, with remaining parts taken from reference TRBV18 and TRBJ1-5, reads NAGVMQNPRHLVRRRGQEARLRCSPMKGHSHVYWYRQLPEEGLKFMVYLQKENIIDESGMPKERFSAEFPKEGPSILRIQQVVRGDSAAYFCASSPVSDQPQHFGDGTRLSIL.

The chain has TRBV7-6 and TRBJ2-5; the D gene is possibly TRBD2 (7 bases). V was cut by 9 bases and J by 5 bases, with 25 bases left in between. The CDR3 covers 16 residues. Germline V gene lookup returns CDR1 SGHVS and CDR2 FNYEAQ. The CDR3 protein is CASSPRGGVGKETQYF. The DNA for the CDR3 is TGTGCCAGTAGCCCTAGGGGGGGCGTGGGGAAGGAGACCCAGTACTTC.

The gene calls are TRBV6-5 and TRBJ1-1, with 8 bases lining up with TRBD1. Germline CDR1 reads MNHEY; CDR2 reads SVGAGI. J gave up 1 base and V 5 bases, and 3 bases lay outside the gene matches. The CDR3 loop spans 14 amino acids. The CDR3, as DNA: TGTGCCAGCAGTCGGACAGGGAAGAACACTGAAGCTTTCTTT. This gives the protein CASSRTGKNTEAFF.

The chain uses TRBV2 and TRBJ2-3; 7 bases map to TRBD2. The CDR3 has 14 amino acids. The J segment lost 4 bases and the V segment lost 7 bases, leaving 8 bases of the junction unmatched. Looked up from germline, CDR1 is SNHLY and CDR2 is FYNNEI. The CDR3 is CASMVGEGADTQYF. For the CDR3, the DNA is TGTGCCAGCATGGTGGGGGAGGGCGCAGATACGCAGTATTTT.

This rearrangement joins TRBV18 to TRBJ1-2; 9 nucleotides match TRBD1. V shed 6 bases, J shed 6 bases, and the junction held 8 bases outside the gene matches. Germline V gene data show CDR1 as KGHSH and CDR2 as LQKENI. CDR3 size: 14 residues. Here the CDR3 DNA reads TGTGCCAGCTCGGTACAGGGGGCGCTGGATGGCTACACCTTC. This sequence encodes CASSVQGALDGYTF.

The CDR3 sequence is CAWSGGRGDYEQYF. As DNA, the CDR3 is TGTGCCTGGAGTGGTGGCAGGGGGGACTACGAGCAGTACTTC. The chain carries TRBV30 and TRBJ2-7, with a weak D call TRBD1 (7 bases). Per the germline V gene, CDR1 is GTSNPN and CDR2 is SVGIG (reference sequence). This CDR3 contains 14 residues. Deletions cut 1 base from V and 3 bases from J, with 13 bases between.

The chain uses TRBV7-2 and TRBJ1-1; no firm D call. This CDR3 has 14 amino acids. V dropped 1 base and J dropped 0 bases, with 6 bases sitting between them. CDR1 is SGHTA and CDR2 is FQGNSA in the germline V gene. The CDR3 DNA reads TGTGCCAGCAGCTTAGGTACAATGAACACTGAAGCTTTCTTT. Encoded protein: CASSLGTMNTEAFF.

CDR3 sequence reads: CASSPTRNEQFF. The CDR3 nucleotides read TGTGCCAGCAGCCCTACTCGGAATGAGCAGTTCTTC. The rearrangement links TRBV7-2 to TRBJ2-1; D remains unclear. The CDR3 length is 12 residues. Deletions cut 5 bases from V and 7 bases from J, with 9 bases between. Germline V gives CDR1 SGHTA, CDR2 FQGNSA.

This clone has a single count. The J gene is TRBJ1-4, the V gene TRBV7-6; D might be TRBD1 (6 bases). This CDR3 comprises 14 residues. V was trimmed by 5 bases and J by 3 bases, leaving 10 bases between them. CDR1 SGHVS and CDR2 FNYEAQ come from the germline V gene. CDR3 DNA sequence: TGTGCCAGCAGCCAACAGGGTTCTAATGAAAAACTGTTTTTT. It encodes CASSQQGSNEKLFF.

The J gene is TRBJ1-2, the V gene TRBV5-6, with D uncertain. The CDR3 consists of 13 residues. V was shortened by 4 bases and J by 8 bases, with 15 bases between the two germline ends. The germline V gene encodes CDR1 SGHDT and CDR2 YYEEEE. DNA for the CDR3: TGTGCCAGCAGCCCTATTCATGGTGTCGGCTACACCTTC. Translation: CASSPIHGVGYTF.